The 29 T cell receptor beta chains below all came from one sample that was sequenced in a study of blood T cell repertoires in COVID-19 (dated by TCRdb to 2020 to 2022). Library method: the immunoSEQ multiplex PCR assay. The table was pulled from immuneACCESS by TCRdb, which kept in-frame rearrangements only. Such tables lose some clones; where checked, under half of the loss comes from unresolved V genes, and the rest has no known cause. In all, the sample holds about 130,000 clones, and less than 90% of those were seen once. Together, the top ten hold roughly an eighth of the sample. What was sequenced was peripheral blood. The receptors stem from a woman in her 30s who had recovered from COVID-19.

This clone turned up a few times. The chain is built from TRBV3-1 (or the pseudogene TRBV3-2) and TRBJ1-6; weak D call: TRBD1 (5 bases). Germline values: CDR1 LGHDT, CDR2 YNNKEL (reference sequence). CDR3 length equals 15 residues. The V gene lost 1 base and the J gene lost 8 bases, with 12 bases spanning the gap. CDR3 nucleotides: TGTGCCAGCAGCCAAGCGGCGGGGGTTGATTCACCCCTCCACTTT. It is translated as CASSQAAGVDSPLHF.

The gene calls are TRBV9 and TRBJ2-1; 8 positions match TRBD1. J gave up 0 bases and V 3 bases, and 11 bases lay outside the gene matches. Germline assignment: CDR1 SGDLS and CDR2 YYNGEE. The CDR3 contains 18 residues. CDR3 amino acids: CASSALKQGVSSYNEQFF. The CDR3 nucleotides read TGTGCCAGCAGCGCTCTTAAACAGGGGGTAAGCTCCTACAATGAGCAGTTCTTC.

The chain couples TRBV18 to TRBJ2-1, with 14 bases identical to TRBD2. This CDR3 has 15 amino acids. J gave up 10 bases and V 5 bases, and 7 bases lay outside the gene matches. The germline V gene encodes CDR1 KGHSH and CDR2 LQKENI. The DNA for the CDR3 is TGTGCCAGCTCATCGGGACTAGCGGGAGATGGAGAGCAGTTCTTC. Translating gives CASSSGLAGDGEQFF. Full variable domain (outside the CDR3, taken from reference TRBV18 and TRBJ2-1): NAGVMQNPRHLVRRRGQEARLRCSPMKGHSHVYWYRQLPEEGLKFMVYLQKENIIDESGMPKERFSAEFPKEGPSILRIQQVVRGDSAAYFCASSSGLAGDGEQFFGPGTRLTVL.

CDR3 DNA sequence: TGTGCCAGCAGCTTAGGGTCGGAGGGCAATCAGCCCCAGCATTTT. It specifies CASSLGSEGNQPQHF. This chain links TRBV7-9 with TRBJ1-5; D unresolved. The CDR3 extends over 15 amino acids. CDR1 is SEHNR and CDR2 is FQNEAQ in the germline V gene (reference sequence). Between the trimmed V and J ends, which lost 1 base and 2 bases, there was a span of 9 bases.

CDR3 sequence: CASSLQGARDEKLFF. CDR3 DNA sequence: TGTGCCAGCAGTCTCCAGGGGGCGCGGGATGAAAAACTGTTTTTT. The J gene is TRBJ1-4, the V gene TRBV6-5; TRBD1 matches 8 bases. The J segment lost 6 bases and the V segment lost 5 bases, leaving 8 bases of the junction unmatched. The CDR3 length is 15 residues. CDR1 and CDR2 from the germline V gene are MNHEY and SVGAGI.

The CDR3 protein is CASSSDRVYGYTF. CDR3 bases: TGTGCCAGCAGCTCGGACAGAGTTTATGGCTACACCTTC. This rearrangement joins TRBV7-9 to TRBJ1-2; possible D gene TRBD1, 6 bases. Deletions cut 4 bases from V and 5 bases from J, with 11 bases between. Germline assignment: CDR1 SEHNR and CDR2 FQNEAQ (reference sequence). The CDR3 contains 13 residues.

CDR3 region: CASSPRGGNTDTQYF. The CDR3 region has the DNA TGTGCCAGCTCACCACGGGGGGGGAACACAGATACGCAGTATTTT. V gene TRBV18 combines with J gene TRBJ2-3, with 7 bases aligning to TRBD2. From germline, CDR1 is KGHSH and CDR2 LQKENI. CDR3 size: 15 residues. J lost 2 bases, V lost 1 base, and 3 bases had no gene match. The full variable domain, in which reference TRBV18 and TRBJ2-3 provide the parts outside the CDR3, is NAGVMQNPRHLVRRRGQEARLRCSPMKGHSHVYWYRQLPEEGLKFMVYLQKENIIDESGMPKERFSAEFPKEGPSILRIQQVVRGDSAAYFCASSPRGGNTDTQYFGPGTRLTVL.

V usage is TRBV5-8 and J usage is TRBJ1-2, with D uncertain. The CDR3 contains 14 residues. CDR1 and CDR2 (germline): SGHTS, YDEGEE. Trimming left V 7 bases short and J 0 bases short, with 13 bases between. The CDR3 protein is CASSLGSSNYGYTF. For the CDR3, the DNA is TGTGCCAGCTCCCTGGGTAGCTCTAACTATGGCTACACCTTC.

This clone was detected a few times. The chain has TRBV7-8 and TRBJ2-7, with D tentatively TRBD2 (5 bases). CDR1 and CDR2 from the germline V gene are SGHVS and FQNEAQ. Trimming left V 2 bases short and J 6 bases short, with 17 bases between. The CDR3 totals 15 residues. The CDR3 DNA reads as TGTGCCAGCAGCTTATCCGGAGGTGGGTCTCTCGAGCAGTACTTC. It translates to CASSLSGGGSLEQYF.

This chain connects TRBV4-1 to TRBJ2-5, with TRBD1 matching 8 bases. Looked up from germline, CDR1 is MGHRA and CDR2 is YSYEKL. V shed 5 bases and J 1 base; nucleotides not matched to a gene: 6. This CDR3 comprises 15 residues. In DNA form, the CDR3 reads TGCGCCAGCAGCAAACTCAGGGGGCCCCAAGAGACCCAGTACTTC. Its translation: CASSKLRGPQETQYF.

The V call is TRBV6-5, the J call TRBJ2-5; maybe TRBD1 (6 bases). The germline V and J ends were trimmed by 10 bases and 5 bases, with 17 bases remaining between them. There are 13 residues in the CDR3. CDR1 MNHEY and CDR2 SVGAGI come from the germline V gene. The DNA of the CDR3 is TGTGCCACCAATCAGGGGCCACCGGAGACCCAGTACTTC. It codes for CATNQGPPETQYF.

This chain connects TRBV6-5 to TRBJ1-1; D not resolved. The CDR3 consists of 13 residues. V lost 6 bases to trimming and J lost 3 bases, with 11 bases between them. Germline CDR1 is MNHEY and CDR2 is SVGAGI. CDR3 amino acids: CASRNYGYTEAFF. Here the CDR3 DNA reads TGTGCCAGCAGGAACTATGGTTACACTGAAGCTTTCTTT.

In this sample, this clone turned up once. The V call is TRBV11-2, the J call TRBJ1-6; D is uncertain. Germline lookup yields CDR1 SGHAT and CDR2 FQNNGV. The CDR3 totals 14 residues. Trimming removed 1 base at V and 8 bases at J, with 9 bases between. Here the CDR3 DNA reads TGTGCCAGCAGCTTAGTATCGAGGGATTCACCCCTCCACTTT. Translating gives CASSLVSRDSPLHF. The variable domain in full, completed from reference TRBV11-2 and TRBJ1-6, reads EAGVAQSPRYKIIEKRQSVAFWCNPISGHATLYWYQQILGQGPKLLIQFQNNGVVDDSQLPKDRFSAERLKGVDSTLKIQPAKLEDSAVYLCASSLVSRDSPLHFGNGTRLTVT.

This chain links TRBV5-6 with TRBJ1-6; 7 bases map to TRBD1. With 3 bases clipped from V and 5 bases from J, the junction kept 5 bases outside the gene matches. The CDR3 is 15 residues long. CDR1 is SGHDT, CDR2 YYEEEE, per germline. CDR3 in DNA: TGTGCCAGCAGCTCTGGGACAGCTAATAATTCACCCCTCCACTTT. Amino acid sequence: CASSSGTANNSPLHF. The full variable domain, rest sourced from reference TRBV5-6 and TRBJ1-6, is DAGVTQSPTHLIKTRGQQVTLRCSPKSGHDTVSWYQQALGQGPQFIFQYYEEEERQRGNFPDRFSGHQFPNYSSELNVNALLLGDSALYLCASSSGTANNSPLHFGNGTRLTVT.

The chain couples TRBV6-1 to TRBJ1-5, with a tentative D call TRBD1 (6 bases). The CDR3 consists of 17 residues. Germline CDR1 is MNHNS and CDR2 is SASEGT. Trimming removed 2 bases at V and 0 bases at J, with 14 bases between. This CDR3 reads CASSENRVTYSNQPQHF. CDR3 DNA sequence: TGTGCCAGCAGTGAAAACAGGGTGACGTATAGCAATCAGCCCCAGCATTTT.

The V and J genes are TRBV12-3 or TRBV12-4 and TRBJ1-4, with D tentatively TRBD1 (5 bases). The CDR3 covers 12 residues. Trimming stripped 3 bases from V and 8 bases from J, with 7 bases between. CDR3: CASSLKGEKLFF. The CDR3 bases are TGTGCCAGCAGTTTGAAGGGGGAAAAACTGTTTTTT.

In the case of this clone: One junction end does not reproduce the germline sequence, and a read error may be involved. Other DNA sequences in this sample translate to the same CDR3. V gene TRBV27 combines with J gene TRBJ1-2; D might be TRBD1 (5 bases). Germline CDR1 MNHEY, CDR2 SMNVEV (reference sequence). This CDR3 region has 16 residues. The CDR3 nucleotides read TGTGCCAGCAGCTTATCGCTGGCAGGGACTAACTATGGCTACACCTTC. It encodes CASSLSLAGTNYGYTF.

Points on this clone: Within the sample, other DNA sequences also encode this same CDR3. The genes are TRBV5-1 and TRBJ2-7; maybe TRBD2 (6 bases). This CDR3 contains 15 residues. The germline V gene has CDR1 SGHRS and CDR2 YFSETQ. V was shortened by 0 bases and J by 1 base, with 11 bases between the two germline ends. The CDR3 spells CASSLVSSGSYEQYF. CDR3 sequence (DNA): TGCGCCAGCAGCTTGGTGTCCAGCGGGTCCTACGAGCAGTACTTC.

The rearrangement links TRBV28 to TRBJ2-7; 9 bases fit TRBD2. Germline CDR1 reads MDHEN; CDR2 reads SYDVKM. V lost 6 bases and J lost 2; bases outside the gene matches: 11. The CDR3 sequence is 16 residues long. DNA for the CDR3: TGTGCCAGCAGACCTCGAGGCGGGAGGGATCCCTACGAGCAGTACTTC. Translating gives CASRPRGGRDPYEQYF.

This clone was found a few times. V and J are TRBV10-2 and TRBJ2-7; 7 bases are shared with TRBD2. With V trimmed by 2 bases and J by 6 bases, 7 bases remained unmatched. Germline-derived CDR1 and CDR2 are WSHSY and SAAADI. The CDR3 is 14 residues long. The CDR3 loop is CASSEGETSTEQYF. The CDR3 nucleotides are TGCGCCAGCAGTGAGGGGGAGACTAGCACCGAGCAGTACTTC.

The chain couples TRBV15 to TRBJ2-7, with D hard to call. CDR1 is LNHNV and CDR2 is YYDKDF in the germline V gene (reference sequence). This CDR3 region has 13 residues. The ends were cut back, 5 bases at V and 0 bases at J, with 8 bases in the middle. The CDR3 DNA sequence: TGTGCCACCAGCGTGACACTCTCCTACGAGCAGTACTTC. It is translated as CATSVTLSYEQYF. The whole variable domain, remainder taken from reference TRBV15 and TRBJ2-7, is DAMVIQNPRYQVTQFGKPVTLSCSQTLNHNVMYWYQQKSSQAPKLLFHYYDKDFNNEADTPDNFQSRRPNTSFCFLDIRSPGLGDTAMYLCATSVTLSYEQYFGPGTRLTVT.

The chain employs TRBV5-5 and TRBJ2-1, with TRBD2 as a possible D gene (6 bases). The CDR3 loop spans 14 amino acids. From germline, CDR1 is SGHKS and CDR2 YYEKEE (reference sequence). V lost 2 bases and J 8 bases, leaving 14 bases between the germline ends. The CDR3 here is CASSLPTSSDEQFF. The CDR3 DNA is TGTGCCAGCAGCTTACCGACTAGTAGCGATGAGCAGTTCTTC.

This chain connects TRBV5-6 to TRBJ1-1, with 8 positions matching TRBD1. J was trimmed by 11 bases and V by 4 bases; bases with no gene match: 10. This CDR3 has 13 amino acids. Germline assignment: CDR1 SGHDT and CDR2 YYEEEE. The CDR3 nucleotides read TGTGCCAGCAGCACTACAGGGGGGAAATGGGCTTTCTTT. Amino acids: CASSTTGGKWAFF.

This clone was counted a few times. This chain joins TRBV9 and TRBJ2-1, with 7 positions matching TRBD2. In germline, CDR1 is SGDLS, CDR2 YYNGEE. Unmatched junction bases numbered 4, after V lost 0 bases and J lost 4 bases. The CDR3 runs to 15 residues. The CDR3 DNA is TGTGCCAGCAGCGTAGAAAGCGGGGCATACAATGAGCAGTTCTTC. The encoded protein is CASSVESGAYNEQFF.

The chain carries TRBV30 and TRBJ2-5; D is possibly TRBD2 (6 bases). Germline-derived CDR1 and CDR2 are GTSNPN and SVGIG (reference sequence). There are 18 residues in the CDR3. Trimming cost V 3 bases and J 0 bases, with 23 bases left between them. CDR3 sequence (DNA): TGTGCCTGGAGCAACCCCGGGTGGGGGGATCTGTACCAAGAGACCCAGTACTTC. This sequence encodes CAWSNPGWGDLYQETQYF.

This sequence joins TRBV6-1 and TRBJ2-5; tentatively, D is TRBD1 (5 bases). V was shortened by 2 bases and J by 2 bases, with 12 bases between the two germline ends. The germline CDR1 and CDR2 sequences are MNHNS and SASEGT. This CDR3 contains 15 residues. In nucleotides, the CDR3 is TGTGCCAGCAGTGAATATAGGACACAACAAGAGACCCAGTACTTC. It specifies CASSEYRTQQETQYF.

This chain uses TRBV20-1 with TRBJ1-1; TRBD1 matches 9 bases. The germline V gene encodes CDR1 DFQATT and CDR2 SNEGSKA (reference sequence). The J segment lost 8 bases and the V segment lost 6 bases, leaving 4 bases of the junction unmatched. This CDR3 contains 11 residues. The CDR3 here is CSAKQGAEAFF. The DNA for the CDR3 is TGCAGTGCGAAACAGGGGGCGGAAGCTTTCTTT.

The rearrangement uses TRBV14 and TRBJ2-1, with a tentative D call TRBD2 (5 bases). Germline V gene lookup returns CDR1 SGHDN and CDR2 FVKESK. The CDR3 is 15 amino acids. Trimming stripped 3 bases from V and 0 bases from J, with 9 bases between. The CDR3, as DNA: TGTGCCAGCAGCCAGGCTAGCCGCTCCTACAATGAGCAGTTCTTC. Translated, it gives CASSQASRSYNEQFF.

This clone was recorded only once. CDR3: CASSGTGGYEQYF. The CDR3, as DNA: TGCGCCAGCAGCGGGACAGGGGGGTACGAGCAGTACTTC. The chain recombines TRBV5-1 with TRBJ2-7; 11 bases align to TRBD1. This CDR3 spans 13 amino acids. Looked up from germline, CDR1 is SGHRS and CDR2 is YFSETQ. Trimming at V came to 4 bases and at J to 4 bases, leaving 1 base not matched to a gene.